This T cell receptor (beta chain) comes out of a study of T-cell memory formation after mild COVID-19. Study details: Largely, the TCR clusters proved donor specific.

The authors produced TCR alpha and TCR beta cDNA libraries with sample barcodes and UMIs by 5'RACE using constant-segment primers. TCRdb fed the 5' RACE reads into MiXCR, producing one record per CDR3 protein. Of 350,000 to 500,000 distinct CDR3 sequences listed, 20% to 30% are singletons. Notes on the study in general: A subset of responding clones appeared in pre-infection memory, suggesting cross-reactive memory joined. CD4+ contracting clones were found mainly in CM and EM, and CD8+ ones in EMRA.

The V and J ends lost 5 bases and 3 bases respectively, with 14 bases between them. This CDR3 is 14 amino acids long. From germline, CDR1 is SGHNT and CDR2 YENEEA. This clonotype was detected a few times. Its cognate antigen is unknown. Sequenced material: PBMCs or a T cell subset sorted from them (not recorded which). The V and J genes are TRBV11-3 and TRBJ2-7, with D maybe TRBD2 (6 bases). The clonotype was recovered from an adult woman who had mild COVID-19 (a few samples of this study predate the infection). Cell type and time point are not known. The CDR3 is CASSLRELGYEQYF. CDR3 in DNA: TGTGCCAGCAGCCTCCGGGAGTTGGGCTACGAGCAGTACTTC.